The rows below give T cell receptor beta chains drawn from one sample of a study of T cells in Graves' hyperthyroidism and ophthalmopathy. TCRdb ran MiXCR on the multiplex PCR reads and lists one entry per CDR3 protein. The data show around 500,000 distinct CDR3 sequences, 22% seen once. What was sequenced was blood. The receptor set was obtained from a woman in her seventies with Graves' ophthalmopathy. The CDR3 runs from the conserved cysteine through the conserved F or W. A D gene is named only where the DNA matches it firmly. Part of the rows lack a size; the others show once, few, many or a class for expanded clones.

clone size: many; J gene: TRBJ1-4; V gene: TRBV11-2; D gene: .; CDR3 protein: CASSFGDGINEKLFF; CDR3 DNA: TGTGCCAGCAGCTTCGGGGACGGGATAAATGAAAAACTGTTTTTT
clone size: few; J gene: TRBJ2-1; V gene: TRBV30; D gene: TRBD2; CDR3 protein: CAWRTSGRGEQFF; CDR3 DNA: TGTGCCTGGAGGACTAGCGGTCGGGGTGAGCAGTTCTTC
clone size: .; J gene: TRBJ2-7; V gene: TRBV5-1; D gene: .; CDR3 protein: CASSLDSYSYEQYF; CDR3 DNA: TGCGCCAGCAGCCTGGACTCCTACTCCTACGAGCAGTACTTC
clone size: .; J gene: TRBJ1-2; V gene: TRBV6-7; D gene: TRBD1; CDR3 protein: CASRTGTGGTFGYTF; CDR3 DNA: TGTGCCAGCAGAACTGGGACAGGGGGCACTTTTGGCTACACCTTC
clone size: .; J gene: TRBJ2-2; V gene: TRBV19; D gene: TRBD2; CDR3 protein: CATRALSGRAGGELFF; CDR3 DNA: TGTGCCACTAGGGCCCTGAGCGGGAGGGCCGGCGGGGAGCTGTTTTTT
clone size: .; J gene: TRBJ2-3; V gene: TRBV20-1; D gene: TRBD2; CDR3 protein: CSASLSPSGSLYTDTQYF; CDR3 DNA: TGCAGTGCTAGCCTCTCCCCTAGCGGGAGTCTATATACAGATACGCAGTATTTT
clone size: few; J gene: TRBJ2-5; V gene: TRBV12-3/TRBV12-4; D gene: .; CDR3 protein: CASSATVGRLGWRNF; CDR3 DNA: TGTGCCAGCAGCGCAACAGTCGGGCGGCTAGGGTGGCGCAACTTC
clone size: many; J gene: TRBJ2-4; V gene: TRBV6-1; D gene: TRBD2; CDR3 protein: CASREAGGEWNIQYF; CDR3 DNA: TGTGCCAGCCGGGAGGCGGGGGGCGAGTGGAACATTCAGTACTTC
clone size: .; J gene: TRBJ1-2; V gene: TRBV7-9; D gene: .; CDR3 protein: CASSETGTIYGYTF; CDR3 DNA: TGTGCCAGCAGCGAAACCGGGACAATCTATGGCTACACCTTC
clone size: .; J gene: TRBJ1-2; V gene: TRBV3-1; D gene: .; CDR3 protein: CASKSRVGYTF; CDR3 DNA: TGTGCCAGCAAGTCTCGGGTCGGCTACACCTTC
clone size: many; J gene: TRBJ2-7; V gene: TRBV7-2; D gene: TRBD1; CDR3 protein: CASSSIRTGTYEQYF; CDR3 DNA: TGTGCCAGCAGCTCCATCCGGACAGGGACTTACGAGCAGTACTTC
clone size: many; J gene: TRBJ2-7; V gene: TRBV7-2; D gene: .; CDR3 protein: CASSLALVRSYEQYF; CDR3 DNA: TGTGCCAGCAGCTTAGCGCTTGTCAGATCCTACGAGCAGTACTTC
clone size: .; J gene: TRBJ1-1; V gene: TRBV5-6; D gene: TRBD1; CDR3 protein: CASTIWDRNTEAFF; CDR3 DNA: TGTGCCAGCACGATTTGGGACAGGAACACTGAAGCTTTCTTT
clone size: .; J gene: TRBJ1-2; V gene: TRBV6-2/TRBV6-3; D gene: TRBD1; CDR3 protein: CASRAGQGFYGYTF; CDR3 DNA: TGTGCCAGCAGAGCGGGACAGGGCTTCTATGGCTACACCTTC
clone size: many; J gene: TRBJ2-3; V gene: TRBV5-1; D gene: .; CDR3 protein: CASSLQGADTQYF; CDR3 DNA: TGTGCCAGCAGCTTGCAGGGCGCAGATACGCAGTATTTT
clone size: many; J gene: TRBJ2-7; V gene: TRBV6-1; D gene: .; CDR3 protein: CASSAGTDPYEQYF; CDR3 DNA: TGTGCCAGCAGTGCGGGGACCGATCCCTACGAGCAGTACTTC